This T cell receptor beta chain appears in the sequencing data of a study of OX40 agonist ivuxolimab in advanced cancers. Measured with immunoSEQ multiplex PCR; TCRdb has only the in-frame clones, and not every one. The sample has roughly 64,000 clones, around nine tenths seen once. The germline V and J ends were trimmed by 2 bases and 0 bases, with 7 bases remaining between them. This CDR3 has 15 residues. The chain employs TRBV6-7 and TRBJ1-4; D remains ambiguous. TRBV6-7 is noted as an ORF with a role that remains uncertain. This TCR came from an adult with an advanced solid tumor such as melanoma, head and neck, liver or kidney cancer. Specimen: CD4+ or CD8+ T cells sorted from blood, collected in a trial of the OX40 agonist ivuxolimab. CDR3 protein: CASSYRAATNEKLFF. The DNA of the CDR3 is TGTGCCAGCAGTTACAGGGCTGCAACTAATGAAAAACTGTTTTTT.